This T cell receptor beta chain was identified in a study of cytomegalovirus exposure and HLA in healthy donors. This clone showed up just a few times. PCR was performed using 60 Vbeta and 13 Jbeta primers. The repertoire was sequenced with immunoSEQ multiplex PCR; TCRdb's copy has only in-frame clones and lacks some. Of 150,000 to 200,000 clones in the sample, about 9% were seen once. V was clipped by 4 bases and J by 6 bases; unmatched bases: 13. This CDR3 has 16 residues. Germline V CDR1 and CDR2: MNHEY, SMNVEV (reference sequence). The chain combines TRBV27 with TRBJ2-7, with 9 bases identical to TRBD1. The sequence derives from a woman in her 30s in good health and CMV-seropositive. Sequencing was carried out using PBMCs. The DNA for the CDR3 is TGTGCCAGCAGTTCGTTACCTCCGGGACAGGGTCGCGAGCAGTACTTC. Its translation is CASSSLPPGQGREQYF.